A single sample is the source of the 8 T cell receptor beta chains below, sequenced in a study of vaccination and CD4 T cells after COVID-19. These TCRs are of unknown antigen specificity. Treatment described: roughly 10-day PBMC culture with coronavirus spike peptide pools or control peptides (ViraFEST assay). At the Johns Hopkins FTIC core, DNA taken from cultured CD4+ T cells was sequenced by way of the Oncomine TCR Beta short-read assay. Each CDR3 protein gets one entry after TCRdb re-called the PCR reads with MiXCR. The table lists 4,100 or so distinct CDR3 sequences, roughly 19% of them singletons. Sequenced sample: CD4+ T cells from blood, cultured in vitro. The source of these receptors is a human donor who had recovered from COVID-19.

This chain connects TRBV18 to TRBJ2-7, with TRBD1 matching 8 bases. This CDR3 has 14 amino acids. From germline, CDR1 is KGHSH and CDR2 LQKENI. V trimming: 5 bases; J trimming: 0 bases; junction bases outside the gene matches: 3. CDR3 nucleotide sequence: TGTGCCAGCTCAACCGGGACAGGCTCCTACGAGCAGTACTTC. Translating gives CASSTGTGSYEQYF.

CDR3 region: CASSRDSQLEQFF. The CDR3 coding sequence is TGTGCCAGCAGTCGGGACAGCCAGTTAGAGCAGTTCTTC. This chain uses TRBV5-5 with TRBJ2-1; TRBD1 agrees at 7 bases. Germline CDR1 SGHKS, CDR2 YYEKEE (reference sequence). With 5 bases clipped from V and 10 bases from J, the junction kept 9 bases outside the gene matches. CDR3 length: 13 amino acids. Looking up the rest from reference TRBV5-5 and TRBJ2-1 gives the full variable domain: DAGVTQSPTHLIKTRGQQVTLRCSPISGHKSVSWYQQVLGQGPQFIFQYYEKEERGRGNFPDRFSARQFPNYSSELNVNALLLGDSALYLCASSRDSQLEQFFGPGTRLTVL.

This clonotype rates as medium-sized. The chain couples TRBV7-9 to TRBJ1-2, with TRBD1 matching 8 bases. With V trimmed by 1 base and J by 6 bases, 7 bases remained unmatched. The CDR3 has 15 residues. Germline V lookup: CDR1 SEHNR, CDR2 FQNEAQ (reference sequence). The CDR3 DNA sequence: TGTGCCAGCAGCTTAGGCCGACAGGGGATGGATGGCTACACCTTC. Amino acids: CASSLGRQGMDGYTF.

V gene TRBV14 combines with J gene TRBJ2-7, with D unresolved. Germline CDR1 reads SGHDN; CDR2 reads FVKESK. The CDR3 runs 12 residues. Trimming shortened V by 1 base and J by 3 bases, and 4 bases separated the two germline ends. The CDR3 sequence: CASSQVLYEQYF. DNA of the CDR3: TGTGCCAGCAGCCAAGTTCTCTACGAGCAGTACTTC.

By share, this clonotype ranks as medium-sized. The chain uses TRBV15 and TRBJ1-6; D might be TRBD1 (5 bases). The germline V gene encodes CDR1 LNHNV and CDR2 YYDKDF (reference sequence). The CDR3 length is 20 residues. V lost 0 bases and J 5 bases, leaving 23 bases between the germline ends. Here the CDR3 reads CATSRDRWIAGASNNSPLHF. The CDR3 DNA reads TGTGCCACCAGCAGAGATCGGTGGATCGCCGGGGCCAGTAATAATTCACCCCTCCACTTT. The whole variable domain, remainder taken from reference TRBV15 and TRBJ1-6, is DAMVIQNPRYQVTQFGKPVTLSCSQTLNHNVMYWYQQKSSQAPKLLFHYYDKDFNNEADTPDNFQSRRPNTSFCFLDIRSPGLGDTAMYLCATSRDRWIAGASNNSPLHFGNGTRLTVT.

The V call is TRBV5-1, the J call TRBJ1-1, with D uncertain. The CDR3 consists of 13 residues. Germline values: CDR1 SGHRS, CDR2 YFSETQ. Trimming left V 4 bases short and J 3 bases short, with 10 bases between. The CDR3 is CASSLGRDTEAFF. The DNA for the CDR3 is TGCGCCAGCAGCCTGGGAAGGGACACTGAAGCTTTCTTT.

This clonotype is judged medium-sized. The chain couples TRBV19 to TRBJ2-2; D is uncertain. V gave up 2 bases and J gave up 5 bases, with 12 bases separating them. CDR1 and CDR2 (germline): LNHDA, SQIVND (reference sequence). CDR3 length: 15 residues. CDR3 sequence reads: CASSINEAVTGELFF. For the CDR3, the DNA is TGTGCCAGTAGTATAAACGAAGCAGTAACCGGGGAGCTGTTTTTT.

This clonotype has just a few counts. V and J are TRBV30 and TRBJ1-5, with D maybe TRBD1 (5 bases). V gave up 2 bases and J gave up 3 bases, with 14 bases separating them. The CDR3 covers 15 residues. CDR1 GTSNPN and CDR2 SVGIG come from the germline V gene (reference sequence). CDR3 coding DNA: TGTGCCTGGAGTAAGGGCCAGGGCTCCAATCAGCCCCAGCATTTT. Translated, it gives CAWSKGQGSNQPQHF.